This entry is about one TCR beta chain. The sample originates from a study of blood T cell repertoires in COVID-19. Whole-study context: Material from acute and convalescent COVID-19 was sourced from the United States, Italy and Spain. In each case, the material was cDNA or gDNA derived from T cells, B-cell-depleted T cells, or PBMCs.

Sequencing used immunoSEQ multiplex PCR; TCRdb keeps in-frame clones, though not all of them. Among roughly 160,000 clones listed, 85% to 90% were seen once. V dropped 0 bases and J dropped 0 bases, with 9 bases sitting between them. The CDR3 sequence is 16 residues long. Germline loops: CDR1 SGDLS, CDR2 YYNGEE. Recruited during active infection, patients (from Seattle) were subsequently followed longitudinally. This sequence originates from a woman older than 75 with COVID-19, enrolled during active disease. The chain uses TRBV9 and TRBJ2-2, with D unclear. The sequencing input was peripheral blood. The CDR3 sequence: CASSVEPGSNTGELFF. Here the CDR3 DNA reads TGTGCCAGCAGCGTAGAGCCAGGTTCGAACACCGGGGAGCTGTTTTTT.